This T cell receptor beta chain emerged from a study of T-cell memory formation after mild COVID-19. TCRdb itself ran the 5' RACE reads through MiXCR, one entry per CDR3 protein. The table includes roughly 130,000 distinct CDR3 sequences, approximately 5.9% detected once. Germline-derived CDR1 and CDR2 are GTSNPN and SVGIG (reference sequence). The V gene lost 3 bases and the J gene lost 6 bases, with 17 bases spanning the gap. CDR3 length: 15 amino acids. Details on this clonotype: Its antigen is undetermined.

Study-level points and caveats: Some responding clones appeared in pre-infection memory, suggesting cross-reactive memory joined. Contracting CD4+ clones lay largely in CM and EM, with CD8+ ones residing in EMRA. Day 37-peaking second-wave clones had unconfirmed SARS-CoV-2 specificity.

The rearrangement links TRBV30 to TRBJ2-2, with D maybe TRBD1 (6 bases). The sample was PBMCs or a T cell subset sorted from them (not recorded which). This TCR came from an adult woman who had mild COVID-19 (a few samples of this study predate the infection). Cell type and time point are not known. As DNA, the CDR3 is TGTGCCTGGAGCCGGGGAAGGGGGAGTGCCGGGGAGCTGTTTTTT. It codes for CAWSRGRGSAGELFF.